This T cell receptor (beta chain) appears in the sequencing data of a study of metastatic and nonmetastatic thyroid tumors. Overall study: Repertoire comparisons spanned blood and tumor or nodule tissue from malignant and benign thyroid patients. Study findings and constraints: According to reports, the diversity of TCR beta was significantly higher in malignant thyroid tumors than in benign nodules, and this held in both blood and tumor samples.

TCRdb re-called clones from the PCR reads using MiXCR. Of about 16,000 clones in the sample, 33% were seen once. Points on this clone: The antigen is not known.

J lost 3 bases, V lost 8 bases, and 9 bases had no gene match. Germline V gene sequence: CDR1 MDHEN, CDR2 SYDVKM. This CDR3 is built from 15 residues. Thyroid surgery had not been preceded by any treatment in any patient. The chain has TRBV28 and TRBJ2-7; 11 bases line up with TRBD2. Sequenced: tumor tissue. This TCR derives from a male donor with papillary thyroid cancer or a benign thyroid nodule (not recorded which). Some clones in this sample may be carry-over from other donors' samples. This CDR3 is CASARLAGSGYEQYF. As DNA, the CDR3 is TGTGCCAGCGCGAGACTAGCGGGAAGCGGCTACGAGCAGTACTTC.